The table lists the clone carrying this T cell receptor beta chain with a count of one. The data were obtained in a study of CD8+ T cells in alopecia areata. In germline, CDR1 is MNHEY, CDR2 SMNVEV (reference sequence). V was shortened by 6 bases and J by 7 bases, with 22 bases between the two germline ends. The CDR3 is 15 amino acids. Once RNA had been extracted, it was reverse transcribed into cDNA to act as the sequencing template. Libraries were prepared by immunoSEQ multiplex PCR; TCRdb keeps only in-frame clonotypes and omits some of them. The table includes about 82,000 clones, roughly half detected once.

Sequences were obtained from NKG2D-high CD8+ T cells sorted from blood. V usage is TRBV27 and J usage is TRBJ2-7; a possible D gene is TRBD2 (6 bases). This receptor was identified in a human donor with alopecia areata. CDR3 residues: CASSHNSRGIWEQYF. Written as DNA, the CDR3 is TGTGCCAGCAGCCACAACTCCCGGGGGATATGGGAGCAGTACTTC.